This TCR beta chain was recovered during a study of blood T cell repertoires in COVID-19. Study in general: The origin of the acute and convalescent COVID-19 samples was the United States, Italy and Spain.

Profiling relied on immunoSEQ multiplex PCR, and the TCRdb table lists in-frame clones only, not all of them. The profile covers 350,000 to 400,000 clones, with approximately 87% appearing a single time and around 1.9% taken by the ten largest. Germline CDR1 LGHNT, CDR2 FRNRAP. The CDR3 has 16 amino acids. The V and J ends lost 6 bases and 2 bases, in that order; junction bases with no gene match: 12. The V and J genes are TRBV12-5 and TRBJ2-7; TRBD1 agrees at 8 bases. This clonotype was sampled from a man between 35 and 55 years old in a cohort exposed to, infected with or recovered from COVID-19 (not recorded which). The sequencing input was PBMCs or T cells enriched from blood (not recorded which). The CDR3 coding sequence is TGTGCTAGTGGGCCCCACGGACAGGGTCTCGCCTACGAGCAGTACTTC. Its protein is CASGPHGQGLAYEQYF.